This T cell receptor (beta chain) was sequenced for a study of beta chain features in type 1 diabetes. As to this clone: Its antigen is as yet unknown.

Study results and limitations: The study found moderately but significantly shorter TCRB CDR3s in all four CD4+ subsets of Type 1 diabetes patients. Among patients, naive, central memory and Treg TCRB repertoires appeared more similar than among healthy donors. PCR could preferentially amplify shorter templates, alike in patients and controls.

The isolated RNA, all of it, was reverse transcribed, so expressed TCRB transcripts were what got sequenced. Assay used: immunoSEQ multiplex PCR; TCRdb lists only in-frame clones, some missing. In the table there are hundreds of thousands of clones, 13% of which are singletons. CD4+ cells of the naive, central memory, regulatory and stem cell-like memory types were sorted via CD45RO/CCR7/CD25/CD127/CD95/CD27. With 5 bases clipped from V and 10 bases from J, the junction kept 8 bases outside the gene matches. Germline values: CDR1 SEHNR, CDR2 FQNEAQ (reference sequence). CDR3 length: 15 residues. The gene calls are TRBV7-9 and TRBJ1-6; 10 bases map to TRBD1. Sequencing used naive CD4+ T cells from blood. The clonotype was recovered from a man aged 18 to 29 with type 1 diabetes. CDR3 DNA sequence: TGTGCCAGCAGCAACCGGACAGGGGGATACTCACCCCTCCACTTT. Translating gives CASSNRTGGYSPLHF.